This section outlines one T cell receptor (beta chain) sequence together with its context. Its antigen is not identified. This sample is part of a study of T cell responses to AZD1222 COVID-19 vaccine. Study results and limitations: Recipients of AZD1222 seropositive at baseline numbered only 5 to 7.

The method was immunoSEQ multiplex PCR; TCRdb's version includes in-frame clones alone and lacks a portion of them. The repertoire holds about 82,000 clones, with roughly 84% as singletons. Losses at the gene ends were 7 bases for V and 4 bases for J; bases not matched to a gene: 2. This CDR3 comprises 15 residues. The V gene's germline CDR1 is MDHEN and CDR2 SYDVKM. This receptor was taken from an adult who received the AZD1222 COVID-19 vaccine. V usage is TRBV28 and J usage is TRBJ2-1, with 15 bases aligning to TRBD2. The source material was peripheral blood, sampled 28 days after the second AZD1222 dose. CDR3 in amino acids: CASIGLAGGYNEQFF. CDR3 DNA: TGTGCCAGCATTGGACTAGCGGGGGGGTACAATGAGCAGTTCTTC.